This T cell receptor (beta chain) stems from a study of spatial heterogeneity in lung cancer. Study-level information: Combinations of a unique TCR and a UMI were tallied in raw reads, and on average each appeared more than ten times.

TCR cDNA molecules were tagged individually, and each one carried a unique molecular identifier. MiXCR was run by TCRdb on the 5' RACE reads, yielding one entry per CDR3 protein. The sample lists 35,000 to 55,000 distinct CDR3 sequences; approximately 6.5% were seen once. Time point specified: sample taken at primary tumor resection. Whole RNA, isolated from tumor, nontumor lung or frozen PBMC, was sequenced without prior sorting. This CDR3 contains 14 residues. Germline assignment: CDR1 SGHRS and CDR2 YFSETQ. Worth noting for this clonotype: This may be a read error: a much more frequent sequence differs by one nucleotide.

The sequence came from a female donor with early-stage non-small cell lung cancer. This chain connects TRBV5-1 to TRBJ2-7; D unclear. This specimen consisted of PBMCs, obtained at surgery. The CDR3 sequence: CASSLGHSSHEQYF. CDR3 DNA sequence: TGCGCCAGCAGCTTGGGACACAGCTCCCACGAGCAGTACTTC.